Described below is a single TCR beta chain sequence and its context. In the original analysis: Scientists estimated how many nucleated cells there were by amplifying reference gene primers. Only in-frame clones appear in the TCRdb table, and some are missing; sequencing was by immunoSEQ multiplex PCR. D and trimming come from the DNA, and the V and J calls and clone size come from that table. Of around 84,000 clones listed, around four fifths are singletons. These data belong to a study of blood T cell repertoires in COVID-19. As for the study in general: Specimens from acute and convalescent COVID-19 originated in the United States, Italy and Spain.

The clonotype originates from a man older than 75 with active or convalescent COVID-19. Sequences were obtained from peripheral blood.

This CDR3 reads CASRLTGGPLHF. DNA of the CDR3: TGTGCCAGCAGACTGACAGGGGGCCCCCTCCACTTT. The chain combines TRBV27 with TRBJ1-6; 10 bases match TRBD1. The CDR3 sequence is 12 residues long. The trim removed 6 bases at V and 13 bases at J, leaving 3 bases unmatched. Germline loops: CDR1 MNHEY, CDR2 SMNVEV (reference sequence).